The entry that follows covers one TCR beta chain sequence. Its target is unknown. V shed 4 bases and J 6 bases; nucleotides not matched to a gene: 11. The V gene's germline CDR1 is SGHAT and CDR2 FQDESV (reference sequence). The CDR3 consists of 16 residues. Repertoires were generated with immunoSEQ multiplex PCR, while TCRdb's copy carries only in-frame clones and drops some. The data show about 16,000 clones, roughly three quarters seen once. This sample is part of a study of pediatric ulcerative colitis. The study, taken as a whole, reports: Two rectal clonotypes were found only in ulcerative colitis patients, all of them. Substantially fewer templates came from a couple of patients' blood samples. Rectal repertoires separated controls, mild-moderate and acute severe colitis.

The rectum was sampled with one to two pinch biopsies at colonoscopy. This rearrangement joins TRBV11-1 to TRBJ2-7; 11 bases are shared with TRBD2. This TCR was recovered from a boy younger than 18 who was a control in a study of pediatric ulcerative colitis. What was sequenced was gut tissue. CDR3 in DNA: TGTGCCAGCAGCTCCATAGCGGGAGGGCCGGTGAGCGAGCAGTACTTC. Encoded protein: CASSSIAGGPVSEQYF.